The clone carrying this T cell receptor (beta chain) was picked up a small number of times. As originally analysed: Reference gene primer amplification in the assay estimated nucleated cell counts. The data were produced by immunoSEQ multiplex PCR, yet TCRdb's version contains in-frame clones alone and is incomplete. The D gene and trimming were derived from the DNA, and the V and J assignments and clone size from that table. The sample contains about 400,000 clones, more than 85% of which appear only once. The sample originates from a study of blood T cell repertoires in COVID-19. Sequences were obtained from peripheral blood. The sequence came from a human donor in a cohort sampled during active COVID-19.

DNA of the CDR3: TGTGCCAGCAGCTTTGGGCAGGGGAAGTCACCCCTCCACTTT. Translation: CASSFGQGKSPLHF. This sequence joins TRBV7-9 and TRBJ1-6; maybe TRBD1 (6 bases). V gave up 3 bases and J gave up 10 bases, with 13 bases separating them. The CDR3 sequence is 14 residues long. Germline V gives CDR1 SEHNR, CDR2 FQNEAQ (reference sequence). Variable domain in full (rest from reference TRBV7-9 and TRBJ1-6): DTGVSQNPRHKITKRGQNVTFRCDPISEHNRLYWYRQTLGQGPEFLTYFQNEAQLEKSRLLSDRFSAERPKGSFSTLEIQRTEQGDSAMYLCASSFGQGKSPLHFGNGTRLTVT.